These T cell receptor beta chains were read from a single sample in a study of T cell repertoires in ileal Crohn's disease. Here immunoSEQ multiplex PCR was the method, and the copy in TCRdb shows in-frame clones only, minus some. The sample lists 16,000 or so clones; roughly 88% were seen once. Sequencing was done on a sample of ileal tissue. Every receptor here comes from an adult with Crohn's disease. CDR3s include the opening cysteine and the closing phenylalanine or tryptophan. The order of the fields is V gene, clone size, J gene, D gene, CDR3 protein, CDR3 DNA. D genes are given only for firm matches. Expanded clones get a size class; other rows say once, few or many, or leave the size out.

>TRBV9|-|TRBJ2-1|TRBD2
CASSVGSGRANEQFF
TGTGCCAGCAGCGTAGGGAGCGGGAGGGCAAATGAGCAGTTCTTC
>TRBV19|-|TRBJ1-3|TRBD1
CASRRQGAGNTIYF
TGTGCCAGTAGGCGACAGGGGGCTGGAAACACCATATATTTT
>TRBV30|-|TRBJ2-3|TRBD1
CAWSEAAGGDTQYF
TGTGCCTGGAGTGAGGCTGCAGGGGGAGATACGCAGTATTTT
>TRBV19|-|TRBJ2-1|-
CASSKGRGTGLIKRQFF
TGTGCCAGTAGTAAGGGGAGAGGGACGGGACTCATAAAGAGGCAGTTCTTC
>TRBV29-1|-|TRBJ2-3|-
CSVTSGGSTDTQYF
TGCAGCGTCACATCAGGGGGGAGCACAGATACGCAGTATTTT
>TRBV28|-|TRBJ1-5|TRBD1
CASSLLGTGDGNQPQHF
TGTGCCAGCAGTTTACTCGGGACAGGAGACGGCAATCAGCCCCAGCATTTT
>TRBV5-1|-|TRBJ2-3|TRBD1
CASSLRGLGSDTQYF
TGCGCCAGCAGCTTGAGGGGGCTTGGGTCAGATACGCAGTATTTT
>TRBV5-1|-|TRBJ2-7|TRBD2
CASSSRTSVRDEQYF
TGCGCCAGCAGCAGTCGGACTAGCGTGAGGGACGAGCAGTACTTC
>TRBV5-1|-|TRBJ2-7|TRBD2
CASSIQLAGAYDEQYF
TGCGCCAGCAGCATCCAGCTAGCGGGAGCTTACGACGAGCAGTACTTC
>TRBV19|-|TRBJ2-1|-
CASRWRGGSLSYNEQFF
TGTGCCAGTAGATGGCGGGGAGGTTCCCTCTCCTACAATGAGCAGTTCTTC
>TRBV7-8|-|TRBJ2-7|-
CASSLSAYYEQYF
TGTGCCAGCAGCCTCAGCGCGTACTACGAGCAGTACTTC
>TRBV28|-|TRBJ1-2|-
CASGAGGAGYTF
TGTGCCAGCGGCGCGGGGGGCGCTGGCTACACCTTC
>TRBV2|-|TRBJ2-3|-
CASGASADTQYF
TGTGCCAGCGGGGCTAGCGCGGATACGCAGTATTTT
>TRBV9|-|TRBJ1-2|TRBD1
CASSVAGGQAYYGYTF
TGTGCCAGCAGCGTAGCTGGGGGACAGGCGTATTATGGCTACACCTTC
>TRBV28|-|TRBJ2-1|-
CASRSTGLEQFF
TGTGCCAGCAGGTCCACAGGCTTAGAGCAGTTCTTC
>TRBV7-3|-|TRBJ2-2|TRBD2
CASSPYGGSRVRAGELFF
TGTGCCAGCAGCCCGTATGGCGGGAGCCGGGTTAGGGCCGGGGAGCTGTTTTTT
>TRBV27|-|TRBJ2-7|TRBD1
CASSLADRVPYEQYF
TGTGCCAGCAGTTTAGCGGACAGGGTCCCTTACGAGCAGTACTTC
>TRBV2|-|TRBJ2-3|-
CASSGQGGYDTQYF
TGTGCCAGCAGTGGGCAGGGTGGTTACGATACGCAGTATTTT
>TRBV6-1|-|TRBJ1-2|TRBD1
CASSDNRGYGYTF
TGTGCCAGCAGTGACAACAGGGGATATGGCTACACCTTC
>TRBV10-3|-|TRBJ1-2|-
CAIKSSVDRVYGYTF
TGTGCCATCAAATCATCCGTTGACAGAGTCTATGGCTACACCTTC
>TRBV27|-|TRBJ2-1|TRBD2
CASSSQGSGRGGEQFF
TGTGCCAGCAGTTCCCAGGGTAGCGGGAGAGGGGGTGAGCAGTTCTTC
>TRBV10-3|once|TRBJ1-2|-
CAISEGVYYGYTF
TGTGCCATCAGTGAAGGGGTTTACTATGGCTACACCTTC
>TRBV5-1|-|TRBJ2-5|-
CASSFSGPIAQETQYF
TGCGCCAGCAGTTTTTCAGGGCCTATAGCCCAAGAGACCCAGTACTTC
>TRBV5-6|-|TRBJ1-5|TRBD1
CASSLMDRPNQPQHF
TGTGCCAGCAGCTTGATGGACAGGCCCAATCAGCCCCAGCATTTT
>TRBV2|-|TRBJ1-5|TRBD1
CASSSDRVRAPYSNQPQHF
TGTGCCAGCAGTTCAGACAGGGTCCGAGCCCCTTATAGCAATCAGCCCCAGCATTTT
>TRBV5-1|few|TRBJ2-3|-
CASSLVGGPDTQYF
TGCGCCAGCAGCTTGGTCGGGGGTCCAGATACGCAGTATTTT
>TRBV5-1|once|TRBJ1-6|-
CASSWGTGNSPLHF
TGCGCCAGCAGCTGGGGAACGGGGAATTCACCCCTCCACTTT
>TRBV23-1|-|TRBJ1-2|-
CASSHSGHFYGYTF
TGCGCCAGCAGTCATTCGGGACATTTCTATGGCTACACCTTC
>TRBV18|-|TRBJ1-1|-
CASSPTREGLNTEAFF
TGTGCCAGCTCACCAACTAGGGAGGGCCTGAACACTGAAGCTTTCTTT
>TRBV5-1|-|TRBJ2-2|TRBD2
CASSLGYTSGTNTGELFF
TGCGCCAGCAGCTTGGGCTACACTAGCGGGACCAACACCGGGGAGCTGTTTTTT
>TRBV6-1|-|TRBJ2-1|-
CASSETYNEQFF
TGTGCCAGCAGTGAAACATACAATGAGCAGTTCTTC
>TRBV19|-|TRBJ1-2|TRBD1
CASSIYWDRGSGYTF
TGTGCCAGTAGTATCTATTGGGACAGGGGTTCTGGCTACACCTTC
>TRBV9|-|TRBJ1-1|-
CASSVASNTEAFF
TGTGCCAGCAGCGTAGCGAGCAACACTGAAGCTTTCTTT
>TRBV9|-|TRBJ1-4|-
CASSVAATNEKLFF
TGTGCCAGCAGCGTAGCCGCAACTAATGAAAAACTGTTTTTT
>TRBV27|-|TRBJ2-7|-
CASSLKTPQGSLGQYF
TGTGCCAGCAGTTTAAAAACCCCACAGGGTTCTCTAGGGCAGTACTTC
>TRBV14|few|TRBJ2-5|TRBD1
CASSRGTGTIQETQYF
TGTGCCAGCAGCCGGGGGACAGGGACTATTCAAGAGACCCAGTACTTC